A single sample is the source of the 2 T cell receptor beta chains below, sequenced in a study of shared clonotypes between healthy human individuals (dated by TCRdb to 2020 to 2021). Library method: the immunoSEQ multiplex PCR assay. In its TCRdb copy, this immuneACCESS table keeps in-frame sequences only and misses some clones. Where compared with another copy, unresolved V genes explain less than half of these, and the others have no known cause. Counted in this sample were 2 million to 2.5 million clones; approximately 94% of them appeared once. The ten biggest clones cover roughly 0.13% of the sample. The source material was naive CD4+ T cells sorted from blood. The intended sense of this specimen's cell subset or site label: CD45RA+ positively selected. The receptor source for this set is a man in his late teens or twenties in good health.

Regarding this clone: This CDR3 is also generated by other DNA sequences in the sample. J is TRBJ2-7 and V is TRBV7-2; 8 bases match TRBD2. CDR3 length: 13 residues. Germline lookup yields CDR1 SGHTA and CDR2 FQGNSA. Trimming cost V 4 bases and J 1 base; bases outside gene matches: 0. The CDR3 coding sequence is TGTGCCAGCAGCTCTAGCGGGTCCTACGAGCAGTACTTC. This sequence encodes CASSSSGSYEQYF.

The V call is TRBV6-6, the J call TRBJ2-3, with D tentatively TRBD1 (6 bases). CDR3 length equals 16 residues. V was clipped by 6 bases and J by 4 bases, with 20 bases between them. In germline, CDR1 is MNHNY, CDR2 SVGAGI (reference sequence). The CDR3: CASSRTVAFLSDTQYF. In DNA, the CDR3 is TGTGCCAGCAGCAGGACAGTGGCCTTCTTGTCAGATACGCAGTATTTT.